This entry is about one T cell receptor (beta chain). Its antigen is unidentified. The sample comes from a study of cytomegalovirus exposure and HLA in healthy donors. Findings and caveats of the study: Other equally common chains were less clonally expanded than HLA-associated TCR beta chains, a later analysis showed. What a later analysis reportedly showed was that an Asian-associated ancestry cluster had fewer N-insertions than the roughly 670-donor mean. Confirmation was obtained in vitro that a few CMV-associated chains are specific for CMV antigens. Trimming of TCR beta V- and J-genes showed a link, identified in a later analysis, to a missense DCLRE1C variant.

Trimming cost V 6 bases and J 0 bases, with 12 bases left between them. Per germline, CDR1 MNHEY and CDR2 SVGAGI. The CDR3 runs 14 residues. Vbeta (60) and Jbeta (13) primers were used in the PCR. Sequencing was performed with immunoSEQ multiplex PCR; in TCRdb, only in-frame clones are kept and a portion is missing. The sample has 150,000 to 180,000 clones, around three quarters seen once. The specimen sequenced was PBMCs. This chain connects TRBV6-5 to TRBJ2-7, with D perhaps TRBD1 (7 bases). The TCR comes from a woman aged 40-49 years in good health and CMV-seronegative. DNA of the CDR3: TGTGCCAGCAGGCGGGACAGTAGCTCCTACGAGCAGTACTTC. This encodes CASRRDSSSYEQYF.